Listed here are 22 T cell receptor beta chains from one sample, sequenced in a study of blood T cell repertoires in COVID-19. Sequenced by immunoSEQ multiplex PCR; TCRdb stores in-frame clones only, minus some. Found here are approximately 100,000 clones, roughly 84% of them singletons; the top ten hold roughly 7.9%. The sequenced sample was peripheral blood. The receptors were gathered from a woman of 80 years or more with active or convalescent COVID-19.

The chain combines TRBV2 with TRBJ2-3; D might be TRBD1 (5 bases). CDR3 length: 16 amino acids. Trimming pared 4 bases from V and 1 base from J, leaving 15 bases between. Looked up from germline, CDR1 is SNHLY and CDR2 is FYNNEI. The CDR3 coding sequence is TGTGCCAGCAGTGCCTGGTCAGGGTTCGGCACAGATACGCAGTATTTT. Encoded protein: CASSAWSGFGTDTQYF.

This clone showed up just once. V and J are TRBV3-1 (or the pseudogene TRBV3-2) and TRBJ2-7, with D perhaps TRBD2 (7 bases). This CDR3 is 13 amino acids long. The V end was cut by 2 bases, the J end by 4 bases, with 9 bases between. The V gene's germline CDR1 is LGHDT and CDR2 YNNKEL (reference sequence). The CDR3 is CASSQRGAYEQYF. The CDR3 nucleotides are TGTGCCAGCAGCCAACGGGGGGCTTACGAGCAGTACTTC.

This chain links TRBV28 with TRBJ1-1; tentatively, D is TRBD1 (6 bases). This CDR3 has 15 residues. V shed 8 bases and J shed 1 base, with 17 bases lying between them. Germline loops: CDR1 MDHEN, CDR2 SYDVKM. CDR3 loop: CASVTSGQRNTEAFF. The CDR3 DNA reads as TGTGCCAGCGTAACCTCTGGACAGCGGAACACTGAAGCTTTCTTT.

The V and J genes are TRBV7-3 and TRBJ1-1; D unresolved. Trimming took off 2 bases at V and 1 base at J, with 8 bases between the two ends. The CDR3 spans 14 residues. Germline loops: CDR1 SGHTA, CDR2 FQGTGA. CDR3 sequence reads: CASSLYARNTEAFF. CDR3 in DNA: TGTGCCAGCAGCTTATACGCGAGGAACACTGAAGCTTTCTTT.

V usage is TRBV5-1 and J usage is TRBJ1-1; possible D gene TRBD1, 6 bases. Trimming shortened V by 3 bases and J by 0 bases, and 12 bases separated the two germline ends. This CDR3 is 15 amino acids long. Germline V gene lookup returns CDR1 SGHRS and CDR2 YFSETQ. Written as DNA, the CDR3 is TGCGCCAGCAGCTCATACGACAGGATGAACACTGAAGCTTTCTTT. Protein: CASSSYDRMNTEAFF.

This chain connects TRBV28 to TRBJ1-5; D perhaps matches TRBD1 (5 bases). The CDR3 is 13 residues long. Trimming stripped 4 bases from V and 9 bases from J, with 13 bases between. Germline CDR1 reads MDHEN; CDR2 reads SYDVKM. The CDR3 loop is CASSWRDVRPQHF. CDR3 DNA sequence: TGTGCCAGCAGTTGGCGGGACGTCCGGCCCCAGCATTTT.

The DNA for the CDR3 is TGTGCCAGCAGTGAGGGACAGGCCACCGGGGAGCTGTTTTTT. This codes for CASSEGQATGELFF. The chain employs TRBV2 and TRBJ2-2; 8 bases match TRBD1. The CDR3 has 14 amino acids. V lost 3 bases to trimming and J lost 4 bases; unmatched junction nucleotides: 1. Germline CDR1 and CDR2: SNHLY and FYNNEI. Based on the CDR3 plus reference TRBV2 and TRBJ2-2, the full variable domain is EPEVTQTPSHQVTQMGQEVILRCVPISNHLYFYWYRQILGQKVEFLVSFYNNEISEKSEIFDDQFSVERPDGSNFTLKIRSTKLEDSAMYFCASSEGQATGELFFGEGSRLTVL.

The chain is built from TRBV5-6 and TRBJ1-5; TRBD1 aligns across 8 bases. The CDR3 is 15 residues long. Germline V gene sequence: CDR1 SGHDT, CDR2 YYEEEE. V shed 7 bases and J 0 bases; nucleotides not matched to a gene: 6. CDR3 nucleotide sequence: TGTGCCAGCTGCTCAGGGGGCTTTAGCAATCAGCCCCAGCATTTT. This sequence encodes CASCSGGFSNQPQHF.

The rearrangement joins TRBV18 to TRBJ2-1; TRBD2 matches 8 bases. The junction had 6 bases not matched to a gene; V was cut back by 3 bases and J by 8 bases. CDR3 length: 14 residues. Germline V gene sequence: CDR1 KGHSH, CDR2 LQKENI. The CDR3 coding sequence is TGTGCCAGCTCACCTAGACTAGCGAAAGATGAGCAGTTCTTC. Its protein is CASSPRLAKDEQFF.

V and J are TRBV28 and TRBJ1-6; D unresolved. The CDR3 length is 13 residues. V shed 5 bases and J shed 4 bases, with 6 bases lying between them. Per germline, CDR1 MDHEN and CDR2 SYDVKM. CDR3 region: CASSTGYNSPLHF. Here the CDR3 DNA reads TGTGCCAGCAGTACGGGTTATAATTCACCCCTCCACTTT. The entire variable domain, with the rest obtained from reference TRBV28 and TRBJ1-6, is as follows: DVKVTQSSRYLVKRTGEKVFLECVQDMDHENMFWYRQDPGLGLRLIYFSYDVKMKEKGDIPEGYSVSREKKERFSLILESASTNQTSMYLCASSTGYNSPLHFGNGTRLTVT.

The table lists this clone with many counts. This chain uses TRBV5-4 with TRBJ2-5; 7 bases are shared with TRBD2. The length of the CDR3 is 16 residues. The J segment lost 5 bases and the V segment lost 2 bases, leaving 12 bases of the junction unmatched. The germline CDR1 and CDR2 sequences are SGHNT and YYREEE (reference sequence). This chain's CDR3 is CASSFGGSIDQETQYF. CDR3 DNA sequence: TGTGCCAGCAGCTTTGGCGGGAGTATCGATCAGGAGACCCAGTACTTC.

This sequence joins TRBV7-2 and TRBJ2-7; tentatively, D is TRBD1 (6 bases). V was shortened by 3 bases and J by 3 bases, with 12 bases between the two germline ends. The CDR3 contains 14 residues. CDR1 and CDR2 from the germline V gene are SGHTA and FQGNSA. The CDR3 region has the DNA TGTGCCAGCAGCTTGGAGACAGGACACTACGAGCAGTACTTC. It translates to CASSLETGHYEQYF.

The CDR3 region has the DNA TGTGCCAGCAAAAGTTTCGAGACAGGGGTTGATCAGCCCCAGCATTTT. Its protein is CASKSFETGVDQPQHF. This sequence joins TRBV9 and TRBJ1-5; 8 bases align to TRBD1. The CDR3 runs 16 residues. The V gene end was trimmed by 6 bases and the J gene end by 5 bases; junction bases not matched to a gene: 13. Germline V gives CDR1 SGDLS, CDR2 YYNGEE.

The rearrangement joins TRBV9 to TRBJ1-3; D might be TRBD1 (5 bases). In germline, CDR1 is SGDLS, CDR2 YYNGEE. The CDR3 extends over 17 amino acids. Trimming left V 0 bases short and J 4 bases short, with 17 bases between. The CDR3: CASSVGVGVASGNTIYF. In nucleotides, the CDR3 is TGTGCCAGCAGCGTAGGGGTAGGGGTGGCTTCGGGAAACACCATATATTTT.

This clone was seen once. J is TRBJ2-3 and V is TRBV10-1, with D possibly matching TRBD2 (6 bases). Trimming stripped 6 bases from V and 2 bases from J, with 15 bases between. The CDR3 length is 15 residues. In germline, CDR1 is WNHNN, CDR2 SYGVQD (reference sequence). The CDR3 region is CASSARDFATDTQYF. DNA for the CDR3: TGCGCCAGCAGCGCTAGGGACTTCGCCACAGATACGCAGTATTTT.

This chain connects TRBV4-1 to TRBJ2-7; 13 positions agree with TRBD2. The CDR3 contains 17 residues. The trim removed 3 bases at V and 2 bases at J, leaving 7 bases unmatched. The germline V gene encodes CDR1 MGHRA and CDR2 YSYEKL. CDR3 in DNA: TGCGCCAGCAGCCAGGTGTTACTAGCGGGAGGGCCCTACGAGCAGTACTTC. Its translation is CASSQVLLAGGPYEQYF.

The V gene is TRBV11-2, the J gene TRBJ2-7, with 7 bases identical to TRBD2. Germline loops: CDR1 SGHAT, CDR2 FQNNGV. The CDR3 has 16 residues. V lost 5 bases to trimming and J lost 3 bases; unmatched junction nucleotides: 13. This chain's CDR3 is CASSLTGASGYYEQYF. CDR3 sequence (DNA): TGTGCCAGCAGCCTAACCGGGGCTAGCGGATACTACGAGCAGTACTTC.

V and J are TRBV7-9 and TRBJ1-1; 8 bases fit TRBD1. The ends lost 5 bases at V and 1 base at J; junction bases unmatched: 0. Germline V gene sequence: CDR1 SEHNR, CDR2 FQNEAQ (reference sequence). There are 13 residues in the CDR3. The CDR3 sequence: CASSTGGNTEAFF. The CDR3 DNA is TGTGCCAGCAGCACAGGGGGGAACACTGAAGCTTTCTTT.

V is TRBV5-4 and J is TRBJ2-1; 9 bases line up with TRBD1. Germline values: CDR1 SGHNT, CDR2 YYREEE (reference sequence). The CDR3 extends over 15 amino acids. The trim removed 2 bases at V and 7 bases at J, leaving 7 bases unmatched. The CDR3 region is CASSFGAGQGNEQFF. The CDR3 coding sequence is TGTGCCAGCAGCTTTGGGGCGGGACAGGGTAATGAGCAGTTCTTC.

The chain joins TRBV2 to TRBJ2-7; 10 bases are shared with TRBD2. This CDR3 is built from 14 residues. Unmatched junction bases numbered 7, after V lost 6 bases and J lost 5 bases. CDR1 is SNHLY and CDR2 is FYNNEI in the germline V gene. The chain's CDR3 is CASRGRLAGHEQYF. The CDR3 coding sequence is TGTGCCAGCAGGGGGAGACTAGCGGGTCACGAGCAGTACTTC.

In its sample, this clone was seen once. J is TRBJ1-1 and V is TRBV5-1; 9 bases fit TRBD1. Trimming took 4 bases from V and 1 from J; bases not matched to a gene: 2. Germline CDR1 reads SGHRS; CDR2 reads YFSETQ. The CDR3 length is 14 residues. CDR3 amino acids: CASSMDRGNTEAFF. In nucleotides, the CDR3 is TGCGCCAGCAGCATGGACAGGGGGAACACTGAAGCTTTCTTT.

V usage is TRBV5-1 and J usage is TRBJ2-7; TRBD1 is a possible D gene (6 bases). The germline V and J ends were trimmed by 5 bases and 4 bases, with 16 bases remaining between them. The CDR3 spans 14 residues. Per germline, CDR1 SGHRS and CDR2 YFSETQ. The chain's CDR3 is CASRTGTPPYEQYF. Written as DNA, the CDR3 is TGCGCCAGCAGGACCGGGACACCGCCTTACGAGCAGTACTTC.